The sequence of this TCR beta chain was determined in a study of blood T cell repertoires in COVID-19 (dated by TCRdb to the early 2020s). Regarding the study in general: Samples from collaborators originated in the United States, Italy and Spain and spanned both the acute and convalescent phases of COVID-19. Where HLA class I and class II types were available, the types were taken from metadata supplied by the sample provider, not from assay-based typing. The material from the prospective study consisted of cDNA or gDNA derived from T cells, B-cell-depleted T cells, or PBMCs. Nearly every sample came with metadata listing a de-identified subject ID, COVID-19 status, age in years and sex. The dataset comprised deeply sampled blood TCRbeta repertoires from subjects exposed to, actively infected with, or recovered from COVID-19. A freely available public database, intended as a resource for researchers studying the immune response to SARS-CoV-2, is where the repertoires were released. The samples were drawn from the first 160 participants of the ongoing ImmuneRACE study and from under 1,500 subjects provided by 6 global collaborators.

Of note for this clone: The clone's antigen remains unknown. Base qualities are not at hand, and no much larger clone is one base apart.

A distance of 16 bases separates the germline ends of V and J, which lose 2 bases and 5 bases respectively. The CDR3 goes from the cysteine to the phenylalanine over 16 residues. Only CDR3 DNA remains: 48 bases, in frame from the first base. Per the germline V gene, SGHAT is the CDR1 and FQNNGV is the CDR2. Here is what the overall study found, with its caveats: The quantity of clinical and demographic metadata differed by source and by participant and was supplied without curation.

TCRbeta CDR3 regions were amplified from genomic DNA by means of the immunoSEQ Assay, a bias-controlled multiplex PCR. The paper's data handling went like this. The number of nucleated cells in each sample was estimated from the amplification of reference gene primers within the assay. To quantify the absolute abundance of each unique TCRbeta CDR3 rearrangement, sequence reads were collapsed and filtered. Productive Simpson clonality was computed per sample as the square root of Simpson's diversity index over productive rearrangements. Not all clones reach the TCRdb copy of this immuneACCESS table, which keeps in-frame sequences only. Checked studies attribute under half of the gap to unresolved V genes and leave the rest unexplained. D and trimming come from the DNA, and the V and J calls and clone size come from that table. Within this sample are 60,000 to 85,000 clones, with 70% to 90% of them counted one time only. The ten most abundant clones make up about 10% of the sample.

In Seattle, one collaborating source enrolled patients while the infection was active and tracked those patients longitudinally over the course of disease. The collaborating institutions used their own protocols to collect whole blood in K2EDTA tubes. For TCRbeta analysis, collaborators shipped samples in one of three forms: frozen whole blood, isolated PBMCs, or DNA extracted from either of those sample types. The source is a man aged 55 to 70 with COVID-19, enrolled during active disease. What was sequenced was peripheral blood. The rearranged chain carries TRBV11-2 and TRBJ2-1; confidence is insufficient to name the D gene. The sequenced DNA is TGTGCCAGCAGCTTATCAACCCGCGGAGCTAACAATGAGCAGTTCTTC. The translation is CASSLSTRGANNEQFF.